This paragraph covers one TCR beta chain sequence. The antigen is undetermined. The data derive from a study of cytomegalovirus exposure and HLA in healthy donors. On the study more broadly: Previous work identified 100 million or so unique TCR beta sequences from 150 million to 200 million T cells.

Study-wide results and caveats: An analysis done earlier found most TCR beta V segments productive about 87% or about 30% of the time. There was a cluster of highly shared sequence variants that was likely a sequencing artifact. HLA alleles showed associations with 16,951 TCR beta sequences in a later analysis, at a 0.05 false discovery rate.

Trimming pared 5 bases from V and 4 bases from J, leaving 15 bases between. The CDR3 totals 15 residues. The germline V gene encodes CDR1 MDHEN and CDR2 SYDVKM. The PCR made use of 60 Vbeta and 13 Jbeta primers. TCRdb's table, derived via immunoSEQ multiplex PCR, lists solely in-frame clones and lacks some. The sample records under 130,000 clones, less than 75% being singletons. The rearrangement uses TRBV28 and TRBJ2-1; TRBD1 might be the D (6 bases). Sequencing was performed on PBMCs. This TCR was recovered from a middle-aged man in good health and CMV-seropositive. CDR3 in amino acids: CASSRRPQGYNEQFF. In nucleotides, the CDR3 is TGTGCCAGCAGTCGCCGACCTCAGGGGTACAATGAGCAGTTCTTC.